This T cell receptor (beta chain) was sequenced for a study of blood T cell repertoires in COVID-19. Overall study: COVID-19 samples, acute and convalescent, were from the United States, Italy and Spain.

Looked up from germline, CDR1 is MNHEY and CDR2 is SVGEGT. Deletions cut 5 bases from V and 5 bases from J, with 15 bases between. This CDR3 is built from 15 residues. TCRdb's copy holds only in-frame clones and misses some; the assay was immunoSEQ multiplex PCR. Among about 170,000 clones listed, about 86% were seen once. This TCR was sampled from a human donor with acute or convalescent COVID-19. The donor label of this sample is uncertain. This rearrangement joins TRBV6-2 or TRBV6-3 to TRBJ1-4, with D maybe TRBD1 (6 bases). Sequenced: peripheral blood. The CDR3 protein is CASSTSDSWNEKLFF. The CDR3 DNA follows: TGTGCCAGCAGTACCTCGGACAGCTGGAATGAAAAACTGTTTTTT.